Described below is a single TCR beta chain sequence and its context. Its antigen is unknown. Both 60 Vbeta primers and 13 Jbeta primers went into the PCR. The assay was immunoSEQ multiplex PCR, and TCRdb's table has in-frame clones only and misses some. The sample shows about 160,000 clones, over 70% of them seen only once. V was pared by 6 bases and J by 1 base, with 12 bases between. Germline V gives CDR1 SNHLY, CDR2 FYNNEI. This CDR3 has 14 amino acids. When sampled, the donors appeared nominally healthy, though they likely had unrecorded immune exposures. This record belongs to a study of cytomegalovirus exposure and HLA in healthy donors. The study, taken as a whole, reports: One variant, a missense change in DCLRE1C, was linked in a later analysis to TCR beta V- and J-gene trimming. Some highly shared sequence variants likely arose as a pipeline artifact.

This clonotype was obtained from a man in his fifties or sixties in good health and CMV-seropositive. The sequenced sample consisted of PBMCs. The rearrangement links TRBV2 to TRBJ1-1; perhaps TRBD1 as D (6 bases). CDR3 DNA: TGTGCCAGCAGCTACAGGGCTAGGAACACTGAAGCTTTCTTT. Its protein is CASSYRARNTEAFF.